Sequencing of this T cell receptor beta chain was carried out in a study of T cell repertoires in cytomegalovirus infection. Using its own MiXCR run on the reads, TCRdb lists one record per CDR3 protein. Of a few hundred thousand distinct CDR3 sequences listed, 30% to 35% are singletons. Points on this clonotype: The antigen is not known.

The CDR3 extends over 13 amino acids. Looked up from germline, CDR1 is SGHTA and CDR2 is FQGNSA. V lost 5 bases, J lost 6 bases, and 8 bases lay in between. This chain joins TRBV7-2 and TRBJ1-6; D is unresolved. Sequencing was performed on cultured PBMCs, taken from culture after CMV antigen stimulation. This clonotype was sampled from a human donor in good health (CMV status not recorded). Some clones in this sample may be carry-over from other donors' samples. CDR3 region: CASSPMTNSPLHF. The DNA of the CDR3 is TGTGCCAGCAGCCCGATGACTAATTCACCCCTCCACTTT.